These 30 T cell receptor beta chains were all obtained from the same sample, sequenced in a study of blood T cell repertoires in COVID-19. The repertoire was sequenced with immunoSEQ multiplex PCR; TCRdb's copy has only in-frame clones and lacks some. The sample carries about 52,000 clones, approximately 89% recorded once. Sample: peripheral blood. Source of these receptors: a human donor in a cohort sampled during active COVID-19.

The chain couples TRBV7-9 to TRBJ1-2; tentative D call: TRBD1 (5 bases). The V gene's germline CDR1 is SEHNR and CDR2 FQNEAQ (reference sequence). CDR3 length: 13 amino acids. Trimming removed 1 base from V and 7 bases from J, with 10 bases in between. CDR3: CASSLDGGGGYTF. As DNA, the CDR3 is TGTGCCAGCAGCTTAGACGGGGGTGGTGGCTACACCTTC. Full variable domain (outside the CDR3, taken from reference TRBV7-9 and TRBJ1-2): DTGVSQNPRHKITKRGQNVTFRCDPISEHNRLYWYRQTLGQGPEFLTYFQNEAQLEKSRLLSDRFSAERPKGSFSTLEIQRTEQGDSAMYLCASSLDGGGGYTFGSGTRLTVV.

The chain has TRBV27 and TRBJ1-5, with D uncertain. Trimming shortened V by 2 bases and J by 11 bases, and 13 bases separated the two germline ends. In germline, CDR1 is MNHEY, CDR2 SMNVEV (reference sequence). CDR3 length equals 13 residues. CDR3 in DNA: TGTGCCAGCAGTTTAGGAGCGGTCGGGTCCCAGCATTTT. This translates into CASSLGAVGSQHF.

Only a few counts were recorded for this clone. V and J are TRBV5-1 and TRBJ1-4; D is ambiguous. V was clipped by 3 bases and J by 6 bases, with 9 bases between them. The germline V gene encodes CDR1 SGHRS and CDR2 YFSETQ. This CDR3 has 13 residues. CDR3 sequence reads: CASSSEGHEKLFF. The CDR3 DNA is TGCGCCAGCAGCTCGGAGGGTCATGAAAAACTGTTTTTT.

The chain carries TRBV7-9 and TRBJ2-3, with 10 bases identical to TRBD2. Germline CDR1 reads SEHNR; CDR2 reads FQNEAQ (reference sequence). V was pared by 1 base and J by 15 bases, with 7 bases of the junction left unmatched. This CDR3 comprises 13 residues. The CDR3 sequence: CASSLEREGRSYF. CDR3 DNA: TGTGCCAGCAGCTTAGAGCGGGAGGGCCGGAGTTATTTT.

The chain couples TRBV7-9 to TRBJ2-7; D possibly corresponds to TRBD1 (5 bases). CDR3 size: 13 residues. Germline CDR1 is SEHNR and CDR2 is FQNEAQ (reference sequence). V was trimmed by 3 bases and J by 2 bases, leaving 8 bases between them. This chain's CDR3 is CASSFGAAYEQYF. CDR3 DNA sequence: TGTGCCAGCAGCTTTGGGGCGGCCTACGAGCAGTACTTC.

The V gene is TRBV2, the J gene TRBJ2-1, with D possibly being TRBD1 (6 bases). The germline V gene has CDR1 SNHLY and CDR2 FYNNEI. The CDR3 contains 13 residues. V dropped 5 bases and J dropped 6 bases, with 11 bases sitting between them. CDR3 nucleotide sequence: TGTGCCAGCAGTACGGACAGCCGCAATGAGCAGTTCTTC. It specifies CASSTDSRNEQFF.

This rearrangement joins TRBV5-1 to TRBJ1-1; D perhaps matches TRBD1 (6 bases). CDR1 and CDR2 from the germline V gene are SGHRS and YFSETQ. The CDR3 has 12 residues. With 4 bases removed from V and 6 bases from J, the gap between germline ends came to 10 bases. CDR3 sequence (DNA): TGCGCCAGCAGCCGGGACACCGCTGAAGCTTTCTTT. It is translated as CASSRDTAEAFF.

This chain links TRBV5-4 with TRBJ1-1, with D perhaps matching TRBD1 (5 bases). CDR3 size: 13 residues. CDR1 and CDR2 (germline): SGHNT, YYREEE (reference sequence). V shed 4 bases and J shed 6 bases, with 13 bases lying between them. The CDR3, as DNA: TGTGCCAGCAGCGCTCAGGGCGGCGCTGAAGCTTTCTTT. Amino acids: CASSAQGGAEAFF.

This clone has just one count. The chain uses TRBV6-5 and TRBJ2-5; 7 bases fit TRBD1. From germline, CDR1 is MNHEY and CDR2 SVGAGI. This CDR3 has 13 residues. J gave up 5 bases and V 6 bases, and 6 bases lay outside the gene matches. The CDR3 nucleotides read TGTGCCAGCAGCAAGGGCAGGGGGGAGACCCAGTACTTC. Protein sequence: CASSKGRGETQYF.

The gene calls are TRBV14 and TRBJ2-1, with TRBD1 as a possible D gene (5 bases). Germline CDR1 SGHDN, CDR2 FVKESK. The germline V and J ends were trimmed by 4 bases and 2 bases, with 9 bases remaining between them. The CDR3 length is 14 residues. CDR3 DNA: TGTGCCAGCAGCCCATTGACAGCCTACAATGAGCAGTTCTTC. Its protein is CASSPLTAYNEQFF.

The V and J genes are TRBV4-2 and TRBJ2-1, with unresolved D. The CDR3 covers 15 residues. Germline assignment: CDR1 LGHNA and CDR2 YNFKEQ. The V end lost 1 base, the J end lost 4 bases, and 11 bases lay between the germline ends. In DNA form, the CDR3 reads TGTGCCAGCAGCCAAGGAGGCACTACTTACAATGAGCAGTTCTTC. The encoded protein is CASSQGGTTYNEQFF.

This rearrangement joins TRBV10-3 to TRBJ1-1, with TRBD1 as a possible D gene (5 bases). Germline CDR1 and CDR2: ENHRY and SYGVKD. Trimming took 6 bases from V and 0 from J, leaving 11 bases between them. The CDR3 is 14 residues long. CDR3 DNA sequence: TGTGCCATCAGGGACACGGTCATGAACACTGAAGCTTTCTTT. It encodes CAIRDTVMNTEAFF.

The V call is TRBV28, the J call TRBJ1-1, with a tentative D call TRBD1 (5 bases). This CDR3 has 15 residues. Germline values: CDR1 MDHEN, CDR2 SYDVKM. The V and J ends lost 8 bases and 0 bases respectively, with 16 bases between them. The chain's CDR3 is CASHRRAGMNTEAFF. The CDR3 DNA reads TGTGCCAGCCATAGACGGGCAGGGATGAACACTGAAGCTTTCTTT.

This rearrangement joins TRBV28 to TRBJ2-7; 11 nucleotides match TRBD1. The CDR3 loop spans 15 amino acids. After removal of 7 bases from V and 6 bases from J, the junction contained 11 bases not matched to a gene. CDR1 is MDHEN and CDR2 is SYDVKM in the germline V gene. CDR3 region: CASIRSGTGGGEQYF. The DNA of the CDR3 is TGTGCCAGCATAAGATCCGGGACAGGGGGTGGCGAGCAGTACTTC.

CDR3 DNA: TGTGCCAGCAGCTTAGCCAGAACCACAACTAATGAAAAACTGTTTTTT. Protein product: CASSLARTTTNEKLFF. The chain uses TRBV7-6 and TRBJ1-4, with unresolved D. The CDR3 totals 16 residues. Trimming cost V 0 bases and J 0 bases, with 8 bases left between them. Germline CDR1 and CDR2: SGHVS and FNYEAQ. The full variable domain, its missing parts supplied by reference TRBV7-6 and TRBJ1-4, is GAGVSQSPRYKVTKRGQDVALRCDPISGHVSLYWYRQALGQGPEFLTYFNYEAQQDKSGLPNDRFSAERPEGSISTLTIQRTEQRDSAMYRCASSLARTTTNEKLFFGSGTQLSVL.

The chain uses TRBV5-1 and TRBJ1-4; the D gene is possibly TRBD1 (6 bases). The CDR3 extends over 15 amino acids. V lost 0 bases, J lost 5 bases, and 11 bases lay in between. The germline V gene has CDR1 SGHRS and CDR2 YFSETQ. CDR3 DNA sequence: TGCGCCAGCAGCTTGGACGGGACAAGGAATGAAAAACTGTTTTTT. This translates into CASSLDGTRNEKLFF.

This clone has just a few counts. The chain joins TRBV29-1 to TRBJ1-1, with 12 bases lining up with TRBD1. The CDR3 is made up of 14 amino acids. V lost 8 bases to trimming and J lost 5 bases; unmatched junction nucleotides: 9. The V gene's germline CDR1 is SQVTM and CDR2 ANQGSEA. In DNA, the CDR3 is TGCAGCACCCCGGGACAGGGGGCTGGGACTGAAGCTTTCTTT. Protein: CSTPGQGAGTEAFF.

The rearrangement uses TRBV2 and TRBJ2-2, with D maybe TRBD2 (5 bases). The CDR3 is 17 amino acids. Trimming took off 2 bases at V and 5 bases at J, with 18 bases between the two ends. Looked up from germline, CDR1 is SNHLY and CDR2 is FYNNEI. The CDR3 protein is CASSEFAGLAATGELFF. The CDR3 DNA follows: TGTGCCAGCAGTGAATTCGCTGGTCTAGCCGCTACCGGGGAGCTGTTTTTT.

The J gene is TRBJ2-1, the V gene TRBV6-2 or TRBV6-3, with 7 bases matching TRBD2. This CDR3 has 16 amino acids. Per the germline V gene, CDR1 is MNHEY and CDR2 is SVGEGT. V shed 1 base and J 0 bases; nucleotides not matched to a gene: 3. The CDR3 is CASSYLGGSSYNEQFF. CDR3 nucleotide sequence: TGTGCCAGCAGTTACTTGGGCGGGAGCTCCTACAATGAGCAGTTCTTC.

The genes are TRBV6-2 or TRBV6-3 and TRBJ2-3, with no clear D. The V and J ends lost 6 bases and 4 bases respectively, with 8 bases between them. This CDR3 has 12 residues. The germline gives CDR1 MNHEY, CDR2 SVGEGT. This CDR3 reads CASSRLADTQYF. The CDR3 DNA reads TGTGCCAGCAGCCGGCTCGCAGATACGCAGTATTTT.

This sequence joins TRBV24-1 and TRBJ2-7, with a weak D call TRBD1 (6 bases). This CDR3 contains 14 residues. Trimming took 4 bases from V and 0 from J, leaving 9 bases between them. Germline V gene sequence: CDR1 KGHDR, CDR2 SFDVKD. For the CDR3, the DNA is TGTGCCACCAGTGACACGACAGGCTCCTACGAGCAGTACTTC. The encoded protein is CATSDTTGSYEQYF.

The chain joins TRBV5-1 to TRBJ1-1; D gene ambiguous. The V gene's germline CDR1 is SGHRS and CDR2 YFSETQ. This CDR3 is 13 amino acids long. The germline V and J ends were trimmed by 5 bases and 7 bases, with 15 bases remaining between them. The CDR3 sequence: CASSQQTNNEAFF. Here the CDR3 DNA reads TGCGCCAGCAGTCAACAGACCAATAATGAAGCTTTCTTT.

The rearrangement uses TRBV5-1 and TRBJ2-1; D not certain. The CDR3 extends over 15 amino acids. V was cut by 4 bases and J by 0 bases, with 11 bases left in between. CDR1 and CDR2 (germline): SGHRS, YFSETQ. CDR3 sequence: CASSPGLLSYNEQFF. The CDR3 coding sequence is TGCGCCAGCAGCCCGGGTTTACTCTCCTACAATGAGCAGTTCTTC.

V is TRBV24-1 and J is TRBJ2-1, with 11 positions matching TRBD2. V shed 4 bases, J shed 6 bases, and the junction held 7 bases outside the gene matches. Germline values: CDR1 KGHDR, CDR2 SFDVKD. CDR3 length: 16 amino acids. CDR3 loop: CATSDTIAGGGNEQFF. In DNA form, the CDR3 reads TGTGCCACCAGTGACACAATAGCGGGGGGGGGCAATGAGCAGTTCTTC.

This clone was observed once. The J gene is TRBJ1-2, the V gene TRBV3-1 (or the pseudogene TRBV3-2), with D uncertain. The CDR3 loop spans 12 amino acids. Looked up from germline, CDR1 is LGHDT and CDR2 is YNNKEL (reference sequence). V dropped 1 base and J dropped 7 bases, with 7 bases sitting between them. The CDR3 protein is CASSQGGIGYTF. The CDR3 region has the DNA TGTGCCAGCAGCCAAGGAGGGATTGGCTACACCTTC.

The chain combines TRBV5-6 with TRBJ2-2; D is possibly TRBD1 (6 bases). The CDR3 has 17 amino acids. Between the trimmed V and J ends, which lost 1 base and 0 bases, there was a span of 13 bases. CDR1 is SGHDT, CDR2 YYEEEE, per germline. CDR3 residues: CASSLLGQPTNTGELFF. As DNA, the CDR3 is TGTGCCAGCAGCTTGCTGGGACAACCCACGAACACCGGGGAGCTGTTTTTT.

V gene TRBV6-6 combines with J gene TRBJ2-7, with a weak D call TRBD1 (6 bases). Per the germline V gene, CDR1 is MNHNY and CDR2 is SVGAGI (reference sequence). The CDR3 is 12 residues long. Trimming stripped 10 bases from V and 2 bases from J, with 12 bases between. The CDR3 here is CATRDTAYEQYF. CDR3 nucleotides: TGTGCCACCCGGGACACAGCCTACGAGCAGTACTTC.

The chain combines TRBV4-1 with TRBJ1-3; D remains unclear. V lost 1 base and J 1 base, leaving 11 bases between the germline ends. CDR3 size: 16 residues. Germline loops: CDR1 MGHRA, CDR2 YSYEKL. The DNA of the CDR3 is TGCGCCAGCAGCCAAGGAGGCGCTCTGTCTGGAAACACCATATATTTT. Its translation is CASSQGGALSGNTIYF.

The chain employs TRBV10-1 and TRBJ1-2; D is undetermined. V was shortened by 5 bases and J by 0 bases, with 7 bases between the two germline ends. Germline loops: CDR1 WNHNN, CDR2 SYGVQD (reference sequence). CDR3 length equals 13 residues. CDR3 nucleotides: TGCGCCAGCAGTTCAGGAACTAACTATGGCTACACCTTC. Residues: CASSSGTNYGYTF.

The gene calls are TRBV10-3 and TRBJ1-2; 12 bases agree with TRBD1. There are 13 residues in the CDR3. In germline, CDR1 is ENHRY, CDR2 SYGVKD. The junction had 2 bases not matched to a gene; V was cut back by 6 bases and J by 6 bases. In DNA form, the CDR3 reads TGTGCCATCAGGGGGACAGGGGGCGATGGCTACACCTTC. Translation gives CAIRGTGGDGYTF.